A single sample is the source of the 32 T cell receptor beta chains below, sequenced in a study of T cell changes during pregnancy in multiple sclerosis. Sequencing used immunoSEQ multiplex PCR; TCRdb keeps in-frame clones, though not all of them. The sample holds over 50,000 clones, around 91% seen once. This sample comprised peripheral blood, obtained after pregnancy. Receptors originate from a female donor with multiple sclerosis, enrolled in a pregnancy study.

This clone was picked up a small number of times. V and J are TRBV9 and TRBJ1-1, with unresolved D. This CDR3 spans 14 amino acids. Between the trimmed V and J ends, which lost 3 bases and 5 bases, there was a span of 14 bases. Germline assignment: CDR1 SGDLS and CDR2 YYNGEE. The CDR3 spells CASSARVTGTEAFF. CDR3 nucleotide sequence: TGTGCCAGCAGCGCCAGAGTGACGGGAACTGAAGCTTTCTTT.

In its sample, this clone was seen once. This chain joins TRBV9 and TRBJ1-4; TRBD1 is a possible D gene (5 bases). Germline V gene data show CDR1 as SGDLS and CDR2 as YYNGEE. V was cut by 0 bases and J by 10 bases, with 13 bases left in between. CDR3 length: 14 residues. The CDR3 DNA is TGTGCCAGCAGCGTAGAGGGACTGGGGGGAAAACTGTTTTTT. Translation: CASSVEGLGGKLFF.

The chain is built from TRBV7-6 and TRBJ2-5, with 8 bases identical to TRBD2. V trimming: 0 bases; J trimming: 4 bases; junction bases outside the gene matches: 7. CDR3 length: 16 amino acids. Germline CDR1 reads SGHVS; CDR2 reads FNYEAQ. The CDR3 sequence: CASSLAGSGGGETQYF. The CDR3 nucleotides are TGTGCCAGCAGCTTAGCGGGAAGCGGGGGAGGAGAGACCCAGTACTTC.

The chain couples TRBV2 to TRBJ2-3; TRBD2 aligns across 9 bases. Germline lookup yields CDR1 SNHLY and CDR2 FYNNEI. The CDR3 totals 21 residues. J gave up 0 bases and V 1 base, and 17 bases lay outside the gene matches. CDR3 amino acids: CASSEVGIGGGGDLSTDTQYF. The DNA of the CDR3 is TGTGCCAGCAGTGAAGTCGGAATTGGTGGCGGGGGGGACTTAAGCACAGATACGCAGTATTTT.

The V call is TRBV9, the J call TRBJ2-1, with 7 bases that match TRBD2. Germline loops: CDR1 SGDLS, CDR2 YYNGEE. J was trimmed by 9 bases and V by 0 bases; bases with no gene match: 15. The CDR3 has 17 residues. CDR3 DNA: TGTGCCAGCAGCGTAGGGCCTCGGCGGGGGTTCGGGACTGAGCAGTTCTTC. Translating gives CASSVGPRRGFGTEQFF.

The V gene is TRBV5-1, the J gene TRBJ1-2; D gene uncertain. Trimming cost V 0 bases and J 2 bases, with 8 bases left between them. From germline, CDR1 is SGHRS and CDR2 YFSETQ. The CDR3 runs 14 residues. Written as DNA, the CDR3 is TGCGCCAGCAGCTTGGTAGTGTACAACTATGGCTACACCTTC. Translating it yields CASSLVVYNYGYTF.

The V call is TRBV28, the J call TRBJ2-5; TRBD2 matches at 15 bases. With V trimmed by 5 bases and J by 4 bases, 8 bases remained unmatched. The CDR3 loop spans 17 amino acids. Germline CDR1 MDHEN, CDR2 SYDVKM. In DNA form, the CDR3 reads TGTGCCAGCAGTCTGGGACTAGCGGGGGGAATGGGAGAGACCCAGTACTTC. Protein product: CASSLGLAGGMGETQYF.

J is TRBJ2-2 and V is TRBV5-1, with D possibly TRBD1 on 5 matching bases. The CDR3 totals 16 residues. CDR1 is SGHRS and CDR2 is YFSETQ in the germline V gene. V lost 0 bases to trimming and J lost 2 bases, with 11 bases between them. The CDR3 sequence: CASSLVTGSNTGELFF. CDR3 nucleotide sequence: TGCGCCAGCAGCTTGGTAACAGGCAGTAACACCGGGGAGCTGTTTTTT.

This chain uses TRBV30 with TRBJ2-3, with a tentative D call TRBD2 (7 bases). Between the trimmed V and J ends, which lost 3 bases and 8 bases, there was a span of 12 bases. The CDR3 loop spans 12 amino acids. The germline V gene has CDR1 GTSNPN and CDR2 SVGIG (reference sequence). The CDR3 protein is CAWSPGEGTQYF. DNA of the CDR3: TGTGCCTGGAGCCCAGGGGAGGGTACGCAGTATTTT. The full variable domain, with the rest looked up from reference TRBV30 and TRBJ2-3, is SQTIHQWPATLVQPVGSPLSLECTVEGTSNPNLYWYRQAAGRGLQLLFYSVGIGQISSEVPQNLSASRPQDRQFILSSKKLLLSDSGFYLCAWSPGEGTQYFGPGTRLTVL.

The chain has TRBV6-1 and TRBJ2-7, with 8 bases aligning to TRBD1. Germline V gives CDR1 MNHNS, CDR2 SASEGT. The V gene end was trimmed by 6 bases and the J gene end by 2 bases; junction bases not matched to a gene: 6. This CDR3 contains 14 residues. CDR3 region: CASSSRGQAYEQYF. CDR3 in DNA: TGTGCCAGCAGCTCACGGGGACAGGCCTACGAGCAGTACTTC.

The chain's CDR3 is CASSPTGLGNQPQHF. CDR3 DNA sequence: TGTGCCAGCTCACCAACAGGGTTAGGGAATCAGCCCCAGCATTTT. The chain has TRBV18 and TRBJ1-5, with D tentatively TRBD1 (6 bases). This CDR3 is 15 amino acids long. Trimming cost V 2 bases and J 4 bases, with 12 bases left between them. CDR1 is KGHSH, CDR2 LQKENI, per germline.

This chain links TRBV5-1 with TRBJ2-2; 11 bases agree with TRBD1. The V gene's germline CDR1 is SGHRS and CDR2 YFSETQ. After removal of 6 bases from V and 0 bases from J, the junction contained 4 bases not matched to a gene. There are 16 residues in the CDR3. CDR3 sequence: CASTWTGGTNTGELFF. For the CDR3, the DNA is TGCGCCAGCACTTGGACAGGGGGCACGAACACCGGGGAGCTGTTTTTT.

This sequence joins TRBV5-1 and TRBJ2-2; 8 bases agree with TRBD2. The CDR3 runs to 15 residues. CDR1 and CDR2 from the germline V gene are SGHRS and YFSETQ. Trimming cost V 0 bases and J 3 bases; bases outside gene matches: 1. The CDR3 protein is CASSLAGGYTGELFF. The CDR3 nucleotides are TGCGCCAGCAGCTTGGCGGGGGGGTACACCGGGGAGCTGTTTTTT.

This clone was seen only once. CDR3 loop: CASSFFRGTEAFF. CDR3 nucleotide sequence: TGCGCCAGCAGCTTCTTCCGGGGAACTGAAGCTTTCTTT. The rearrangement joins TRBV5-1 to TRBJ1-1; D is ambiguous. The CDR3 loop spans 13 amino acids. The germline V and J ends were trimmed by 2 bases and 5 bases, with 10 bases remaining between them. Germline CDR1 SGHRS, CDR2 YFSETQ. Full variable domain (missing parts from reference TRBV5-1 and TRBJ1-1): KAGVTQTPRYLIKTRGQQVTLSCSPISGHRSVSWYQQTPGQGLQFLFEYFSETQRNKGNFPGRFSGRQFSNSRSEMNVSTLELGDSALYLCASSFFRGTEAFFGQGTRLTVV.

This chain uses TRBV19 with TRBJ1-2, with TRBD1 matching 7 bases. V was clipped by 7 bases and J by 3 bases; unmatched bases: 5. Germline V gives CDR1 LNHDA, CDR2 SQIVND (reference sequence). The CDR3 loop spans 13 amino acids. This CDR3 is CASTPRGDYGYTF. The CDR3 bases are TGTGCCAGTACTCCCAGGGGGGACTATGGCTACACCTTC.

The chain links TRBV28 to TRBJ2-1; 12 bases fit TRBD2. V shed 3 bases, J shed 2 bases, and the junction held 2 bases outside the gene matches. CDR1 MDHEN and CDR2 SYDVKM come from the germline V gene. CDR3 length equals 16 residues. The CDR3: CASSLASGGAYNEQFF. CDR3 DNA sequence: TGTGCCAGCAGTTTGGCTAGCGGGGGGGCCTACAATGAGCAGTTCTTC.

This clone was counted a single time. CDR3 sequence reads: CASSLEALEDTQYF. CDR3 DNA: TGTGCCAGCAGTTTGGAGGCTCTGGAAGATACGCAGTATTTT. The genes are TRBV27 and TRBJ2-3, with D possibly being TRBD2 (5 bases). Trimming stripped 3 bases from V and 5 bases from J, with 12 bases between. The CDR3 contains 14 residues. CDR1 is MNHEY, CDR2 SMNVEV, per germline (reference sequence).

The chain links TRBV5-1 to TRBJ2-7; possible D gene TRBD1, 5 bases. With 2 bases removed from V and 0 bases from J, the gap between germline ends came to 12 bases. There are 15 residues in the CDR3. The germline CDR1 and CDR2 sequences are SGHRS and YFSETQ. This CDR3 reads CASSFRLQGSYEQYF. The DNA for the CDR3 is TGCGCCAGCAGCTTCCGGCTCCAGGGCTCCTACGAGCAGTACTTC.

V and J are TRBV10-3 and TRBJ2-2, with a weak D call TRBD2 (6 bases). The CDR3 has 15 amino acids. Germline CDR1 ENHRY, CDR2 SYGVKD. The V end lost 4 bases, the J end lost 0 bases, and 9 bases lay between the germline ends. CDR3 sequence: CAISAGLTNTGELFF. The CDR3 coding sequence is TGTGCCATCAGTGCGGGACTTACGAACACCGGGGAGCTGTTTTTT.

This sequence joins TRBV11-2 and TRBJ2-7; weak D call: TRBD1 (6 bases). The V end lost 6 bases, the J end lost 2 bases, and 11 bases lay between the germline ends. From germline, CDR1 is SGHAT and CDR2 FQNNGV. This CDR3 contains 13 residues. The CDR3 coding sequence is TGTGCCAGCAGTTCCGGGACACCCTACGAGCAGTACTTC. Its translation: CASSSGTPYEQYF.

The chain uses TRBV7-3 and TRBJ2-5, with 14 bases identical to TRBD2. V was pared by 4 bases and J by 1 base, with 14 bases of the junction left unmatched. The germline V gene encodes CDR1 SGHTA and CDR2 FQGTGA. There are 20 residues in the CDR3. The CDR3 reads CASSSGLAGAWAQGQETQYF. The CDR3 DNA reads as TGTGCCAGCAGCTCGGGACTAGCGGGGGCCTGGGCCCAGGGCCAAGAGACCCAGTACTTC.

The CDR3 nucleotides are TGTGCCAGCTCCTCGAGCGGGGGGCCGTACAATGAGCAGTTCTTC. Translating gives CASSSSGGPYNEQFF. The J gene is TRBJ2-1, the V gene TRBV18; 9 bases align to TRBD2. The CDR3 covers 15 residues. The V gene's germline CDR1 is KGHSH and CDR2 LQKENI. V lost 6 bases and J lost 4; bases outside the gene matches: 7.

J is TRBJ2-1 and V is TRBV5-6; the match to TRBD2 covers 13 bases. Looked up from germline, CDR1 is SGHDT and CDR2 is YYEEEE. The CDR3 covers 18 residues. J was trimmed by 0 bases and V by 0 bases; bases with no gene match: 3. Here the CDR3 DNA reads TGTGCCAGCAGCTTGGGACTAGCGGGGGGTTACTCCTACAATGAGCAGTTCTTC. It translates to CASSLGLAGGYSYNEQFF.

The rearrangement uses TRBV6-6 and TRBJ1-1, with 7 positions matching TRBD1. This CDR3 has 12 residues. Germline CDR1 MNHNY, CDR2 SVGAGI (reference sequence). The trim removed 8 bases at V and 8 bases at J, leaving 8 bases unmatched. CDR3 sequence (DNA): TGTGCCAGCTCCCCGGACAGGCCCGAAGCTTTCTTT. It codes for CASSPDRPEAFF.

The gene calls are TRBV7-2 and TRBJ2-5; a weak D match, TRBD2 (7 bases). CDR3 length: 16 residues. Germline V gene lookup returns CDR1 SGHTA and CDR2 FQGNSA. The V end was cut by 2 bases, the J end by 7 bases, with 20 bases between. The CDR3 DNA reads as TGTGCCAGCAGCTTAATCCTAGGGGGGGGGCCTGGGACCCAGTACTTC. Translating it yields CASSLILGGGPGTQYF.

V is TRBV2 and J is TRBJ2-5; D gene unclear. V was trimmed by 8 bases and J by 5 bases, leaving 12 bases between them. The CDR3 is 12 amino acids. Germline lookup yields CDR1 SNHLY and CDR2 FYNNEI. The CDR3 bases are TGTGCCAGCTGTCGCTACGCCGAGACCCAGTACTTC. Its translation: CASCRYAETQYF.

The chain recombines TRBV10-3 with TRBJ1-6; D may be TRBD1 (6 bases). Germline V gene lookup returns CDR1 ENHRY and CDR2 SYGVKD. V was pared by 2 bases and J by 0 bases, with 8 bases between. CDR3 length equals 16 residues. The CDR3 is CAISEQGSSYNSPLHF. The CDR3 nucleotides read TGTGCCATCAGTGAGCAGGGGAGCTCCTATAATTCACCCCTCCACTTT.

The V gene is TRBV5-1, the J gene TRBJ2-7; weak D call: TRBD1 (6 bases). Looked up from germline, CDR1 is SGHRS and CDR2 is YFSETQ. CDR3 length equals 14 residues. Trimming removed 2 bases from V and 4 bases from J, with 13 bases in between. CDR3 in DNA: TGCGCCAGCAGCTTTGTGGGGCAGGGGTACGAGCAGTACTTC. This translates into CASSFVGQGYEQYF.

The chain uses TRBV5-1 and TRBJ1-1, with TRBD1 identical over 7 bases. This CDR3 is 16 amino acids long. From germline, CDR1 is SGHRS and CDR2 YFSETQ. V was clipped by 0 bases and J by 0 bases; unmatched bases: 5. In nucleotides, the CDR3 is TGCGCCAGCAGCTTGGATGGGACAGCTATGAACACTGAAGCTTTCTTT. Amino acids: CASSLDGTAMNTEAFF. Full variable domain (outside the CDR3, taken from reference TRBV5-1 and TRBJ1-1): KAGVTQTPRYLIKTRGQQVTLSCSPISGHRSVSWYQQTPGQGLQFLFEYFSETQRNKGNFPGRFSGRQFSNSRSEMNVSTLELGDSALYLCASSLDGTAMNTEAFFGQGTRLTVV.

The CDR3, as DNA: TGTGCCAGCAGTCTCCCCGGGTATGGCTACACCTTC. This translates into CASSLPGYGYTF. The J gene is TRBJ1-2, the V gene TRBV28; D gene unclear. The V end lost 5 bases, the J end lost 5 bases, and 9 bases lay between the germline ends. Per germline, CDR1 MDHEN and CDR2 SYDVKM. The CDR3 extends over 12 amino acids.

V gene TRBV11-2 combines with J gene TRBJ1-1; TRBD1 aligns across 11 bases. Germline loops: CDR1 SGHAT, CDR2 FQNNGV. J gave up 11 bases and V 0 bases, and 8 bases lay outside the gene matches. This CDR3 is 15 amino acids long. CDR3 in DNA: TGTGCCAGCAGCTTAGATGGTGGACAGGGGGCCCCCGCTTTCTTT. It yields the protein CASSLDGGQGAPAFF.

The V and J genes are TRBV15 and TRBJ2-5; maybe TRBD2 (5 bases). Germline V gives CDR1 LNHNV, CDR2 YYDKDF (reference sequence). Trimming removed 3 bases at V and 2 bases at J, with 13 bases between. This CDR3 region has 15 residues. The CDR3 sequence is CATSRDLSGQETQYF. The CDR3 coding sequence is TGTGCCACCAGCAGGGACCTTTCGGGACAAGAGACCCAGTACTTC.